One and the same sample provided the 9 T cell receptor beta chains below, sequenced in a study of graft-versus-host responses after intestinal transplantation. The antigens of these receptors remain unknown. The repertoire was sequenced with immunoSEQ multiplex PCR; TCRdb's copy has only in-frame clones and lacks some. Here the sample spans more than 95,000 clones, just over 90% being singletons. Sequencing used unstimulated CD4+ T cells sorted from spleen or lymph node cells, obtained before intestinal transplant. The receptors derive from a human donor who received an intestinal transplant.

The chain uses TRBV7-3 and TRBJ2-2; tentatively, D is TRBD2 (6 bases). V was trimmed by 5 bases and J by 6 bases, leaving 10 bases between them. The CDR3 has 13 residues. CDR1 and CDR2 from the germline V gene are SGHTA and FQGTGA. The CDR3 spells CASSRDLSGELFF. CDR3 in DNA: TGTGCCAGCAGCCGGGACTTGTCCGGGGAGCTGTTTTTT. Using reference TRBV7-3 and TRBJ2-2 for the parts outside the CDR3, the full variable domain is GAGVSQTPSNKVTEKGKYVELRCDPISGHTALYWYRQSLGQGPEFLIYFQGTGAADDSGLPNDRFFAVRPEGSVSTLKIQRTERGDSAVYLCASSRDLSGELFFGEGSRLTVL.

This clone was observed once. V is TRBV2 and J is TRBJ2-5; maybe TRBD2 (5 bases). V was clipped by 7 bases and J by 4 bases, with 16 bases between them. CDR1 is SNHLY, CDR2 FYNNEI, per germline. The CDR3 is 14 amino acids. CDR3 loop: CASKVEGLRETQYF. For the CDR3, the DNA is TGTGCCAGCAAAGTGGAAGGACTGCGAGAGACCCAGTACTTC.

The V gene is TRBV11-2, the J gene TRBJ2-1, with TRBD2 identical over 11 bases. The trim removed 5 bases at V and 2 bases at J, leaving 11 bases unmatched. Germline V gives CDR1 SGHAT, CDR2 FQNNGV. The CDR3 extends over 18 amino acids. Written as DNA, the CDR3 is TGTGCCAGCAGCCCGGATCGAATTAGCGGGAGGGCCTACAATGAGCAGTTCTTC. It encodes CASSPDRISGRAYNEQFF.

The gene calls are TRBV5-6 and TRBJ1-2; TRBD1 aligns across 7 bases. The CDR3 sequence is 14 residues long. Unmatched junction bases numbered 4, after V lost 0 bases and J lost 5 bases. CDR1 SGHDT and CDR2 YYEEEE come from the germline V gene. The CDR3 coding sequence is TGTGCCAGCAGCTTGGGCCCAGGGGGGTATGGCTACACCTTC. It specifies CASSLGPGGYGYTF.

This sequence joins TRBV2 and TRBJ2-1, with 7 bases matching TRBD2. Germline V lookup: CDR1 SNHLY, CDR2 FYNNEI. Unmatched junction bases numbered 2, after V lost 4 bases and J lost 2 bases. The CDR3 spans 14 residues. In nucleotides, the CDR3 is TGTGCCAGCAGTGTGCGGGAGACCTACAATGAGCAGTTCTTC. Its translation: CASSVRETYNEQFF.

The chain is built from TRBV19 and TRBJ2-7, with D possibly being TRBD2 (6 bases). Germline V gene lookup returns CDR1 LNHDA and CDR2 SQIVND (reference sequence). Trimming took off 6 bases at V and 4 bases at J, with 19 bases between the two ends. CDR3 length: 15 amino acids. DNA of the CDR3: TGTGCCAGTAGCACGGGACTCCAGCCCGTTTACGAGCAGTACTTC. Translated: CASSTGLQPVYEQYF.

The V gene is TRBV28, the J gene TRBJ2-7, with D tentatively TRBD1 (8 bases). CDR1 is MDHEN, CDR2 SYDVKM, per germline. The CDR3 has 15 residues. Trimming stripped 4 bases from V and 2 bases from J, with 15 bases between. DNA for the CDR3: TGTGCCAGCAGTTCCCTCACAGGGGGGGCCTACGAGCAGTACTTC. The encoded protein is CASSSLTGGAYEQYF.

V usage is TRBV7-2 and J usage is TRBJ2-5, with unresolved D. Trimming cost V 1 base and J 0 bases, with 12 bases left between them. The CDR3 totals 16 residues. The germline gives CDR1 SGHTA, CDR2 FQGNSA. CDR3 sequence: CASSLGISADQETQYF. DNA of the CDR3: TGTGCCAGCAGCTTAGGTATTTCGGCGGACCAAGAGACCCAGTACTTC.

The CDR3 reads CASSSLPPSPYEQYF. The DNA of the CDR3 is TGTGCCAGCAGTTCACTACCTCCATCACCCTACGAGCAGTACTTC. The chain carries TRBV6-6 and TRBJ2-7; no reliable D call. V was clipped by 4 bases and J by 2 bases, with 15 bases between them. The CDR3 contains 15 residues. Looked up from germline, CDR1 is MNHNY and CDR2 is SVGAGI (reference sequence).